The 23 T cell receptor beta chains in this list originate from one sample, sequenced in a study of vaccination effects on CD4 cells after COVID-19 (dated by TCRdb to 2022 to 2024). After less than 13 days of culture, CD4+ T cells were isolated with the EasySep CD4+ T cell isolation kit. Receptor amplification or capture employed the immunoSEQ multiplex PCR assay. TCRdb stores this immuneACCESS table with in-frame sequences only. Part of the clones is absent; in the studies checked, under half of the shortfall reflects unresolved V genes, and no reason is known for the rest. The sample yields 40,000 to 55,000 clones; 60% to 80% were counted once. The ten most abundant clones make up roughly 9.4% of the sample. What these receptors recognize is not known. This sample comprised CD4+ T cells from PBMCs cultured without peptide, obtained before COVID-19 vaccination. Source of these receptors: a human donor who had a prior SARS-CoV-2 infection.

The gene calls are TRBV10-3 and TRBJ1-3; no firm D call. CDR1 is ENHRY and CDR2 is SYGVKD in the germline V gene. The V and J ends lost 10 bases and 0 bases respectively, with 7 bases between them. This CDR3 comprises 12 residues. This CDR3 is CATRGSGNTIYF. Here the CDR3 DNA reads TGTGCCACCCGGGGCTCTGGAAACACCATATATTTT.

This sequence joins TRBV2 and TRBJ2-7; TRBD1 matches 10 bases. Trimming at V came to 6 bases and at J to 7 bases, leaving 12 bases not matched to a gene. This CDR3 comprises 15 residues. Germline-derived CDR1 and CDR2 are SNHLY and FYNNEI. In nucleotides, the CDR3 is TGTGCCAGCAGGGACAGACAGGGGGCGTTGCGTGAGCAGTACTTC. Translation gives CASRDRQGALREQYF.

The V and J genes are TRBV6-6 and TRBJ2-5; D is unclear. V was cut by 6 bases and J by 4 bases, with 9 bases left in between. Germline V gene data show CDR1 as MNHNY and CDR2 as SVGAGI (reference sequence). This CDR3 has 12 residues. The CDR3 loop reads CASRTNGETQYF. The CDR3 DNA is TGTGCCAGCAGGACCAACGGAGAGACCCAGTACTTC.

This clone was seen just once. J is TRBJ1-2 and V is TRBV4-3, with D maybe TRBD1 (5 bases). V was pared by 0 bases and J by 8 bases, with 10 bases between. In germline, CDR1 is LGHNA, CDR2 YSLEER. The CDR3 is 13 amino acids. Written as DNA, the CDR3 is TGCGCCAGCAGCCAAGACAGGGTTAAAGGCTACACCTTC. Translated, it gives CASSQDRVKGYTF.

This clone appeared a few times. The chain uses TRBV19 and TRBJ1-2, with TRBD1 as a possible D gene (6 bases). V was trimmed by 1 base and J by 6 bases, leaving 9 bases between them. The CDR3 totals 13 residues. Germline CDR1 reads LNHDA; CDR2 reads SQIVND (reference sequence). The CDR3 sequence: CASSIVSGDGYTF. CDR3 DNA: TGTGCCAGTAGTATAGTCTCAGGGGATGGCTACACCTTC.

The chain uses TRBV6-5 and TRBJ1-2; D may be TRBD1 (6 bases). The CDR3 has 13 amino acids. CDR1 is MNHEY, CDR2 SVGAGI, per germline. Trimming removed 6 bases at V and 4 bases at J, with 12 bases between. In DNA, the CDR3 is TGTGCCAGCAGGGTACAGGGAATCTATGGCTACACCTTC. This encodes CASRVQGIYGYTF.

This clone was observed a single time. The chain has TRBV6-6 and TRBJ2-1, with 10 positions matching TRBD2. This CDR3 has 14 amino acids. Germline V gene lookup returns CDR1 MNHNY and CDR2 SVGAGI (reference sequence). The J segment lost 2 bases and the V segment lost 6 bases, leaving 1 base of the junction unmatched. This chain's CDR3 is CASSGTSAYNEQFF. The CDR3 coding sequence is TGTGCCAGCAGCGGGACTAGCGCCTACAATGAGCAGTTCTTC.

This sequence joins TRBV2 and TRBJ1-5, with a possible D match to TRBD1 (5 bases). CDR3 size: 14 residues. Trimming left V 3 bases short and J 9 bases short, with 15 bases between. Germline CDR1 is SNHLY and CDR2 is FYNNEI. CDR3 in DNA: TGTGCCAGCAGTGAGATGTGGGGCGACGTGCCCCAGCATTTT. It translates to CASSEMWGDVPQHF.

This clone is labeled as medium-sized. The rearrangement uses TRBV18 and TRBJ1-5; D not certain. The CDR3 is made up of 15 amino acids. Trimming shortened V by 6 bases and J by 2 bases, and 14 bases separated the two germline ends. Germline lookup yields CDR1 KGHSH and CDR2 LQKENI. The CDR3 DNA reads TGTGCCAGCTCCCAGCGGGGTCAGGGCAATCAGCCCCAGCATTTT. Its protein is CASSQRGQGNQPQHF.

This clone was observed a handful of times. The chain has TRBV9 and TRBJ2-2, with D hard to call. The CDR3 length is 11 residues. The germline V gene has CDR1 SGDLS and CDR2 YYNGEE. Trimming removed 5 bases from V and 6 bases from J, with 5 bases in between. The CDR3 DNA follows: TGTGCCAGCAGAGGGCCCGGGGAGCTGTTTTTT. This translates into CASRGPGELFF.

The rearrangement links TRBV27 to TRBJ1-4, with D perhaps matching TRBD1 (5 bases). CDR1 MNHEY and CDR2 SMNVEV come from the germline V gene (reference sequence). The CDR3 sequence is 21 residues long. The V end was cut by 6 bases, the J end by 7 bases, with 36 bases between. The CDR3 reads CASSQFSLGVWGDDAPEKLFF. DNA for the CDR3: TGTGCCAGCAGCCAATTCTCCCTCGGGGTGTGGGGCGACGACGCCCCTGAAAAACTGTTTTTT. Full variable domain (rest looked up from reference TRBV27 and TRBJ1-4): EAQVTQNPRYLITVTGKKLTVTCSQNMNHEYMSWYRQDPGLGLRQIYYSMNVEVTDKGDVPEGYKVSRKEKRNFPLILESPSPNQTSLYFCASSQFSLGVWGDDAPEKLFFGSGTQLSVL.

J is TRBJ1-1 and V is TRBV5-1, with 8 bases matching TRBD1. This CDR3 is 17 amino acids long. Germline assignment: CDR1 SGHRS and CDR2 YFSETQ. V was pared by 1 base and J by 4 bases, with 12 bases of the junction left unmatched. CDR3 sequence: CASSLYPTDREGTEAFF. The CDR3 DNA is TGCGCCAGCAGCTTGTACCCAACGGACAGGGAAGGCACTGAAGCTTTCTTT.

The chain is built from TRBV30 and TRBJ1-6; 8 bases match TRBD1. The germline V gene encodes CDR1 GTSNPN and CDR2 SVGIG (reference sequence). The CDR3 is 14 residues long. V shed 6 bases and J 6 bases; nucleotides not matched to a gene: 7. CDR3 protein: CACQRDRGNSPLHF. The DNA of the CDR3 is TGTGCCTGCCAACGAGACAGGGGTAATTCACCCCTCCACTTT.

This chain connects TRBV2 to TRBJ1-1, with 8 positions matching TRBD1. The CDR3 consists of 14 residues. The V gene's germline CDR1 is SNHLY and CDR2 FYNNEI. V lost 1 base to trimming and J lost 3 bases; unmatched junction nucleotides: 1. The CDR3 sequence is CASSEDRGDTEAFF. CDR3 nucleotides: TGTGCCAGCAGTGAAGACAGGGGGGACACTGAAGCTTTCTTT.

This chain links TRBV29-1 with TRBJ2-2, with TRBD2 matching over 8 bases. Germline V gene lookup returns CDR1 SQVTM and CDR2 ANQGSEA. V dropped 6 bases and J dropped 7; count of bases not matched to a gene: 10. The CDR3 extends over 14 amino acids. This chain's CDR3 is CSVGAGGGDGELFF. The CDR3 DNA is TGCAGCGTCGGCGCGGGGGGCGGGGACGGGGAGCTGTTTTTT.

This clone was seen a single time. The V call is TRBV9, the J call TRBJ1-4; D is uncertain. V was clipped by 3 bases and J by 7 bases, with 13 bases between them. The CDR3 runs to 14 residues. Per germline, CDR1 SGDLS and CDR2 YYNGEE. The CDR3 loop is CASSATSRSEKLFF. Written as DNA, the CDR3 is TGTGCCAGCAGCGCCACAAGCCGGAGTGAAAAACTGTTTTTT.

This chain uses TRBV3-1 (or the pseudogene TRBV3-2) with TRBJ2-2; D is uncertain. The germline CDR1 and CDR2 sequences are LGHDT and YNNKEL (reference sequence). The CDR3 is 18 residues long. V lost 4 bases, J lost 8 bases, and 26 bases lay in between. The CDR3 loop is CASSPHSGPRKASGELFF. The CDR3 DNA reads TGTGCCAGCAGCCCCCACAGTGGGCCGAGGAAGGCCTCGGGGGAGCTGTTTTTT.

In its sample, this clone was seen a few times. The J gene is TRBJ2-2, the V gene TRBV7-3; D is unclear. Germline CDR1 SGHTA, CDR2 FQGTGA. This CDR3 spans 13 amino acids. V was cut by 0 bases and J by 4 bases, with 3 bases left in between. CDR3 amino acids: CASSLTLTGELFF. Here the CDR3 DNA reads TGTGCCAGCAGCTTAACGCTCACCGGGGAGCTGTTTTTT.

This clone has only a few counts. This chain connects TRBV10-3 to TRBJ2-5; 10 bases are a match to TRBD2. The length of the CDR3 is 16 residues. In germline, CDR1 is ENHRY, CDR2 SYGVKD. V dropped 3 bases and J dropped 0; count of bases not matched to a gene: 4. The CDR3: CAISDLGLADQETQYF. DNA of the CDR3: TGTGCCATCAGTGATTTAGGACTAGCGGACCAAGAGACCCAGTACTTC.

This clone was seen once. CDR3 amino acids: CASSPKSYGYTF. DNA of the CDR3: TGTGCCAGCTCACCAAAATCCTATGGCTACACCTTC. The genes are TRBV18 and TRBJ1-2; no clear D. The V end was cut by 2 bases, the J end by 4 bases, with 5 bases between. CDR1 and CDR2 from the germline V gene are KGHSH and LQKENI. The CDR3 sequence is 12 residues long.

This chain connects TRBV3-1 (or the pseudogene TRBV3-2) to TRBJ1-2; D is possibly TRBD1 (5 bases). CDR3 length: 16 amino acids. Trimming cost V 2 bases and J 4 bases, with 17 bases left between them. The germline V gene encodes CDR1 LGHDT and CDR2 YNNKEL (reference sequence). The CDR3 reads CASSQLGTSFGYGYTF. Written as DNA, the CDR3 is TGTGCCAGCAGCCAATTGGGGACCTCCTTCGGCTATGGCTACACCTTC.

This sequence joins TRBV11-3 and TRBJ2-2; the D gene is possibly TRBD2 (5 bases). This CDR3 region has 15 residues. In germline, CDR1 is SGHNT, CDR2 YENEEA. Deletions cut 1 base from V and 8 bases from J, with 14 bases between. CDR3 residues: CASSLGAALSGELFF. As DNA, the CDR3 is TGTGCCAGCAGCTTAGGAGCGGCGTTGTCTGGGGAGCTGTTTTTT. Looking up the rest from reference TRBV11-3 and TRBJ2-2 gives the full variable domain: EAGVVQSPRYKIIEKKQPVAFWCNPISGHNTLYWYLQNLGQGPELLIRYENEEAVDDSQLPKDRFSAERLKGVDSTLKIQPAELGDSAVYLCASSLGAALSGELFFGEGSRLTVL.

CDR3 bases: TGTGCCAGCAGCCGGATCAGCGGTTGGGACTCTGGGGCCAACGTCCTGACTTTC. It is translated as CASSRISGWDSGANVLTF. J is TRBJ2-6 and V is TRBV3-1 (or the pseudogene TRBV3-2); TRBD2 might be the D (5 bases). Trimming pared 4 bases from V and 0 bases from J, leaving 16 bases between. CDR1 is LGHDT, CDR2 YNNKEL, per germline (reference sequence). This CDR3 region has 18 residues.